The text below deals with one TCR beta chain. Its antigen is unknown. The source of the sample is a study of T cell repertoires in cytomegalovirus infection. Overall study: Through public TCR beta signatures, both CMV infection and matching HLA type were indicated.

TCRdb re-called the reads with MiXCR, one entry per CDR3 protein. Here the sample spans over 450,000 distinct CDR3 sequences, roughly 12% being singletons. Whole-study findings and limits: Dominating the ex vivo response were TCR beta clonotypes that were CMV-specific and HLA-C-restricted. Cumulative public TCR beta family frequency identified carriers of CMV plus the relevant HLA.

The CDR3 is 14 residues long. The V gene's germline CDR1 is DFQATT and CDR2 SNEGSKA (reference sequence). V dropped 2 bases and J dropped 5 bases, with 16 bases sitting between them. Material for sequencing was PBMCs. This chain uses TRBV20-1 with TRBJ2-7; TRBD1 is a possible D gene (5 bases). This receptor was taken from a human donor in good health (CMV status not recorded). Some clones in this sample may be carry-over from other donors' samples. The CDR3 spells CSARLAGYRNEQYF. The CDR3, as DNA: TGCAGTGCTAGATTGGCAGGGTATAGGAACGAGCAGTACTTC.